The rows below give T cell receptor beta chains drawn from one sample of a study of shared clonotypes between healthy human individuals. Assay used: immunoSEQ multiplex PCR; TCRdb lists only in-frame clones, some missing. The sample yields approximately 980,000 clones, approximately 76% seen once. Sequenced material: memory CD4+ T cells sorted from blood. The receptor set was obtained from a man aged 18 to 30 in good health. CDR3s include the opening cysteine and the closing phenylalanine or tryptophan. The order of the fields is CDR3 length, clone size, D gene, J gene, V gene, CDR3 DNA, CDR3 protein. The D gene is left open where the match is weak. Clone size is given for some rows only: seen once, a few or many times, or a class if the clone is expanded.

15	-	-	TRBJ2-4	TRBV21-1	TGTGCCAGCAGTTCCAGGGGTATAGCCAAAAACATTCAGTACTTC	CASSSRGIAKNIQYF
14	-	-	TRBJ1-2	TRBV6-6	TGTGCCAGCACCCGGGAGCGGGCGAACTATGGCTACACCTTC	CASTRERANYGYTF
12	-	-	TRBJ2-3	TRBV6-1	TGTGCCAGCTGGGACGTAGGGGATACGCAGTATTTT	CASWDVGDTQYF
13	few	-	TRBJ2-7	TRBV19	TGTGCCAGTAGCACCGGACCTGTCTACGAGCAGTACTTC	CASSTGPVYEQYF
16	-	TRBD1	TRBJ2-2	TRBV5-4	TGTGCCAGCAGCGCCCGACAGGGCCCGGTCACCGGGGAGCTGTTTTTT	CASSARQGPVTGELFF
14	-	TRBD1	TRBJ1-2	TRBV4-1	TGCGCCAGCAGCGATACCGGGACAGGTTATGGCTACACCTTC	CASSDTGTGYGYTF
13	-	-	TRBJ1-2	TRBV6-5	TGTGCCAGCAAACGCGGCCGGGAGGGAGGCTACACCTTC	CASKRGREGGYTF
12	-	-	TRBJ2-5	TRBV28	TGTGCCAGCGGGGGCCTCCAAGAGACCCAGTACTTC	CASGGLQETQYF
15	-	-	TRBJ2-7	TRBV6-1	TGTGCCAGCAGTGGGCTTAGGCTAGCTGACTACGAGCAGTACTTC	CASSGLRLADYEQYF
13	-	-	TRBJ2-7	TRBV9	TGTGCCAGCAGCGTAGGGACCGGGGGAAGACGGTACTTC	CASSVGTGGRRYF
16	-	TRBD1	TRBJ1-4	TRBV5-1	TGCGCCAGCAGCCTAGGACAGGCTGCAACTAATGAAAAACTGTTTTTT	CASSLGQAATNEKLFF
14	-	-	TRBJ1-1	TRBV27	TGTGCCAGCAGTCCCTTCCCCGGGAACACTGAAGCTTTCTTT	CASSPFPGNTEAFF
15	-	-	TRBJ2-5	TRBV4-2	TGTGCCAGCAGCCAAGAACCGGGCTACCAAGAGACCCAGTACTTC	CASSQEPGYQETQYF
17	-	TRBD1	TRBJ2-2	TRBV2	TGTGCCAGCGGACAGACAGGGGGCTCCCCCTTGGCGGGGGAGCTGTTTTTT	CASGQTGGSPLAGELFF
14	-	TRBD1	TRBJ2-4	TRBV6-6	TGTGCCAGCAGTTACACACAGGGGCGGGACATTCAGTACTTC	CASSYTQGRDIQYF
15	-	-	TRBJ2-7	TRBV2	TGTGCCAGCAGGAGAGAACAGGGCATCCCCTACGAGCAGTACTTC	CASRREQGIPYEQYF
14	-	TRBD1	TRBJ1-5	TRBV28	TGTGCCAGCAGCCCCAGGGGGTTGAATCAGCCCCAGCATTTT	CASSPRGLNQPQHF
14	-	TRBD1	TRBJ2-5	TRBV19	TGTGCCAGTAGTGGCAGGGGGAACCAGGAGACCCAGTACTTC	CASSGRGNQETQYF
15	few	TRBD1	TRBJ1-5	TRBV28	TGTGCCAGCAGTTCACGGACAGGGACTGGCCAGCCCCAGCATTTT	CASSSRTGTGQPQHF
16	-	-	TRBJ2-1	TRBV5-6	TGTGCCAGCAGCGTGGGGCGTGGGGAGACCTACAATGAGCAGTTCTTC	CASSVGRGETYNEQFF
14	-	TRBD1	TRBJ2-3	TRBV2	TGTGCCAGCAGGGACAGGGGTAGCACAGATACGCAGTATTTT	CASRDRGSTDTQYF
15	once	TRBD2	TRBJ2-5	TRBV18	TGTGCCAGCTCACCGACTAGCGGGAACCAAGAGACCCAGTACTTC	CASSPTSGNQETQYF
16	-	TRBD2	TRBJ2-2	TRBV27	TGTGCCAGCAGTCCCCAGCTAGCGGGAGGGATCGGGGAGCTGTTTTTT	CASSPQLAGGIGELFF
16	once	-	TRBJ1-4	TRBV6-6	TGTGCCAGCAGGACGGGGACCACTAACGGGAATGAAAAACTGTTTTTT	CASRTGTTNGNEKLFF
13	-	TRBD1	TRBJ1-5	TRBV18	TGTGCCAGCTCTACAGGGGGTAGCCAGCCCCAGCATTTT	CASSTGGSQPQHF
15	-	-	TRBJ2-2	TRBV27	TGTGCCAGCAGGCCAAGGGGCGCGGGCACCGGGGAGCTGTTTTTT	CASRPRGAGTGELFF
15	-	-	TRBJ2-5	TRBV29-1	TGCAGCGTTGAATATGGGGACAAAGAACAAGAGACCCAGTACTTC	CSVEYGDKEQETQYF
16	-	-	TRBJ2-1	TRBV18	TGTGCCAGCTCACCAGTTCTCGCGGGATTAGGGAATGAGCAGTTCTTC	CASSPVLAGLGNEQFF
14	-	TRBD2	TRBJ2-5	TRBV2	TGTGCCAGCATTAGACTAGCGGGGGAAGAGACCCAGTACTTC	CASIRLAGEETQYF
15	-	TRBD1	TRBJ1-1	TRBV6-1	TGTGCCAGCAGTTCTCGGACAGGCTGGAACACTGAAGCTTTCTTT	CASSSRTGWNTEAFF
14	-	-	TRBJ1-2	TRBV2	TGTGCCAGCGCCCCGGGACCTAAGAGGGATGGCTACACCTTC	CASAPGPKRDGYTF
13	-	-	TRBJ2-7	TRBV4-1	TGCGCCAGCAGGCGACTTGAGACGGGAGAGCAGTACTTC	CASRRLETGEQYF
17	-	TRBD2	TRBJ2-1	TRBV7-2	TGTGCCAGCAGCTTAGTAGCGGGGGGGCTATTCTACAATGAGCAGTTCTTC	CASSLVAGGLFYNEQFF
13	few	-	TRBJ1-5	TRBV19	TGTGCCAGTAGTGATATTGGCAATCAGCCCCAGCATTTT	CASSDIGNQPQHF
16	once	-	TRBJ2-5	TRBV15	TGTGCCACCAGCAGAGCCCCACCCCGGGCGGGGGAGACCCAGTACTTC	CATSRAPPRAGETQYF
16	-	-	TRBJ2-7	TRBV12-5	TGTGCTAGTGGTTTGGGGGTTTCGGGACTCCAATACGAGCAGTACTTC	CASGLGVSGLQYEQYF
15	-	TRBD1	TRBJ2-7	TRBV12-5	TGTGCTAGTGGCCAAACCGGGACAGGGACCTACGAGCAGTACTTC	CASGQTGTGTYEQYF